Presented here are 21 T cell receptor beta chains from one specimen sequenced in a study of blood T cell repertoires in COVID-19. Data came from immunoSEQ multiplex PCR; TCRdb stores just in-frame clones and leaves some out. This sample carries approximately 270,000 clones, 75% to 90% of them seen once, and the ten largest clones take roughly 9.6%. Sample: peripheral blood. The receptors derive from a woman in her seventies with acute or convalescent COVID-19.

This chain links TRBV7-9 with TRBJ2-3; maybe TRBD2 (6 bases). There are 15 residues in the CDR3. Trimming took 5 bases from V and 1 from J, leaving 13 bases between them. Germline V gene lookup returns CDR1 SEHNR and CDR2 FQNEAQ (reference sequence). The chain's CDR3 is CASSPTGVRTDTQYF. The CDR3 DNA reads as TGTGCCAGCAGCCCGACGGGGGTTCGCACAGATACGCAGTATTTT. Together with reference TRBV7-9 and TRBJ2-3, the CDR3 gives the full variable domain: DTGVSQNPRHKITKRGQNVTFRCDPISEHNRLYWYRQTLGQGPEFLTYFQNEAQLEKSRLLSDRFSAERPKGSFSTLEIQRTEQGDSAMYLCASSPTGVRTDTQYFGPGTRLTVL.

The chain combines TRBV18 with TRBJ2-1; 10 bases match TRBD2. Germline V gene sequence: CDR1 KGHSH, CDR2 LQKENI. Losses at the gene ends were 6 bases for V and 8 bases for J; bases not matched to a gene: 13. The CDR3 consists of 16 residues. This CDR3 is CASSQIGSGGADEQFF. The CDR3, as DNA: TGTGCCAGCTCCCAAATCGGGAGCGGGGGGGCCGATGAGCAGTTCTTC.

J is TRBJ1-2 and V is TRBV10-1; D possibly corresponds to TRBD1 (6 bases). This CDR3 spans 13 amino acids. V was shortened by 3 bases and J by 8 bases, with 13 bases between the two germline ends. Per germline, CDR1 WNHNN and CDR2 SYGVQD (reference sequence). The CDR3 coding sequence is TGCGCCAGCAGTGAAAACAGGGTTGGGGGCTACACCTTC. Its protein product is CASSENRVGGYTF.

This chain uses TRBV6-5 with TRBJ2-5; TRBD2 is a possible D gene (6 bases). The CDR3 is 14 amino acids. Germline CDR1 and CDR2: MNHEY and SVGAGI. V was pared by 6 bases and J by 3 bases, with 14 bases between. DNA for the CDR3: TGTGCCAGCAGAACCCCCGGGGGAAAAGAGACCCAGTACTTC. This translates into CASRTPGGKETQYF.

The chain employs TRBV5-6 and TRBJ1-1; possible D gene TRBD1, 5 bases. CDR1 SGHDT and CDR2 YYEEEE come from the germline V gene. The V end lost 5 bases, the J end lost 6 bases, and 17 bases lay between the germline ends. This CDR3 spans 14 amino acids. The CDR3 loop is CASSQRGYSAEAFF. The CDR3 DNA sequence: TGTGCCAGCAGTCAACGGGGGTACAGCGCTGAAGCTTTCTTT.

Written as DNA, the CDR3 is TGTGCCACCAGTGATGTTACTAGAACGGGCACAGATACGCAGTATTTT. Its protein product is CATSDVTRTGTDTQYF. The chain has TRBV24-1 and TRBJ2-3, with a tentative D call TRBD2 (5 bases). Germline V gene data show CDR1 as KGHDR and CDR2 as SFDVKD. V was pared by 3 bases and J by 1 base, with 13 bases between. CDR3 length: 16 amino acids.

CDR3 nucleotide sequence: TGCGCCAGCAGCCAGGCCGGGGGGACCCAGTACTTC. This gives the protein CASSQAGGTQYF. The chain recombines TRBV4-1 with TRBJ2-5; the D gene is possibly TRBD2 (6 bases). Germline V lookup: CDR1 MGHRA, CDR2 YSYEKL. V lost 3 bases and J lost 7, with 9 bases in between. The CDR3 totals 12 residues.

The rearrangement links TRBV4-1 to TRBJ2-5; D is uncertain. V was pared by 1 base and J by 4 bases, with 13 bases between. The CDR3 sequence is 15 residues long. The germline gives CDR1 MGHRA, CDR2 YSYEKL. CDR3 loop: CASSQVLRLRETQYF. CDR3 nucleotide sequence: TGCGCCAGCAGCCAAGTCCTCAGACTTCGAGAGACCCAGTACTTC.

The J gene is TRBJ1-3, the V gene TRBV14; D gene ambiguous. V dropped 3 bases and J dropped 4 bases, with 7 bases sitting between them. CDR1 and CDR2 from the germline V gene are SGHDN and FVKESK. The CDR3 runs 13 residues. The CDR3 DNA reads TGTGCCAGCAGCCAGGGCCACGGAAACACCATATATTTT. It codes for CASSQGHGNTIYF.

J is TRBJ2-5 and V is TRBV5-4; TRBD2 matches 10 bases. The CDR3 sequence is 16 residues long. Germline V gene sequence: CDR1 SGHNT, CDR2 YYREEE (reference sequence). Losses at the gene ends were 4 bases for V and 3 bases for J; bases not matched to a gene: 9. As DNA, the CDR3 is TGTGCCAGCAGCCCTCCGCGGACTAGCGGCAAAGAGACCCAGTACTTC. It encodes CASSPPRTSGKETQYF.

This clone was counted once. V gene TRBV2 combines with J gene TRBJ1-6, with D possibly being TRBD1 (6 bases). Trimming cost V 4 bases and J 7 bases, with 14 bases left between them. Germline V gene sequence: CDR1 SNHLY, CDR2 FYNNEI. The CDR3 covers 15 residues. The CDR3 DNA is TGTGCCAGCAGTGTTAGGACAGTCTTCAATTCACCCCTCCACTTT. This sequence encodes CASSVRTVFNSPLHF. Variable domain in full (rest from reference TRBV2 and TRBJ1-6): EPEVTQTPSHQVTQMGQEVILRCVPISNHLYFYWYRQILGQKVEFLVSFYNNEISEKSEIFDDQFSVERPDGSNFTLKIRSTKLEDSAMYFCASSVRTVFNSPLHFGNGTRLTVT.

This chain connects TRBV9 to TRBJ2-3; D is unclear. The CDR3 consists of 13 residues. Germline assignment: CDR1 SGDLS and CDR2 YYNGEE. Trimming left V 3 bases short and J 5 bases short, with 10 bases between. CDR3 in amino acids: CASSEPGLDTQYF. CDR3 nucleotides: TGTGCCAGCAGCGAGCCCGGTTTAGATACGCAGTATTTT.

The chain has TRBV9 and TRBJ2-1; D ambiguous. The CDR3 totals 15 residues. The germline V and J ends were trimmed by 4 bases and 9 bases, with 20 bases remaining between them. The germline V gene encodes CDR1 SGDLS and CDR2 YYNGEE. In DNA form, the CDR3 reads TGTGCCAGCAGCTGTCGACTCAATTCATCCACTGAGCAGTTCTTC. Its translation is CASSCRLNSSTEQFF.

The sample holds one count of this clone. J is TRBJ1-4 and V is TRBV2, with no clear D. Germline-derived CDR1 and CDR2 are SNHLY and FYNNEI. This CDR3 is 14 amino acids long. V lost 7 bases, J lost 8 bases, and 17 bases lay in between. The CDR3 region is CASTPRPRGEKLFF. The CDR3, as DNA: TGTGCCAGCACCCCCCGGCCGAGAGGGGAAAAACTGTTTTTT.

This clone was picked up a small number of times. V usage is TRBV15 and J usage is TRBJ2-2, with 8 positions matching TRBD2. CDR1 is LNHNV, CDR2 YYDKDF, per germline (reference sequence). The CDR3 length is 18 residues. With V trimmed by 0 bases and J by 1 base, 7 bases remained unmatched. The DNA for the CDR3 is TGTGCCACCAGCAGAGATCAAGGCCTAGCGGGGAACACCGGGGAGCTGTTTTTT. This gives the protein CATSRDQGLAGNTGELFF.

This chain uses TRBV9 with TRBJ2-3; 10 bases align to TRBD2. The trim removed 5 bases at V and 4 bases at J, leaving 7 bases unmatched. Germline V gene data show CDR1 as SGDLS and CDR2 as YYNGEE. This CDR3 comprises 15 residues. The CDR3, as DNA: TGTGCCAGCAGGTCCAGCGGGGGGGCGGCAGATACGCAGTATTTT. Translation: CASRSSGGAADTQYF.

The V call is TRBV7-9, the J call TRBJ2-1; D is possibly TRBD2 (6 bases). The CDR3 runs to 19 residues. Deletions cut 4 bases from V and 0 bases from J, with 22 bases between. Germline CDR1 SEHNR, CDR2 FQNEAQ (reference sequence). The CDR3 spells CASSSNYERASLSYNEQFF. DNA for the CDR3: TGTGCCAGCAGCTCTAACTATGAGCGGGCGTCTCTCTCCTACAATGAGCAGTTCTTC.

The V and J genes are TRBV5-8 and TRBJ1-2; D gene uncertain. V dropped 7 bases and J dropped 4 bases, with 5 bases sitting between them. Germline lookup yields CDR1 SGHTS and CDR2 YDEGEE. The CDR3 runs to 10 residues. The CDR3 here is CASAVYGYTF. In DNA form, the CDR3 reads TGTGCCAGCGCGGTCTATGGCTACACCTTC.

The genes are TRBV7-9 and TRBJ2-2; D is possibly TRBD2 (5 bases). CDR3 size: 13 residues. V lost 11 bases and J lost 4, with 14 bases in between. Germline V lookup: CDR1 SEHNR, CDR2 FQNEAQ (reference sequence). CDR3 residues: CAGGEGRTGELFF. Here the CDR3 DNA reads TGTGCCGGAGGAGAAGGGCGCACCGGGGAGCTGTTTTTT. Complete variable domain (other parts from reference TRBV7-9 and TRBJ2-2): DTGVSQNPRHKITKRGQNVTFRCDPISEHNRLYWYRQTLGQGPEFLTYFQNEAQLEKSRLLSDRFSAERPKGSFSTLEIQRTEQGDSAMYLCAGGEGRTGELFFGEGSRLTVL.

V is TRBV7-9 and J is TRBJ1-4; 8 nucleotides match TRBD1. Losses at the gene ends were 5 bases for V and 8 bases for J; bases not matched to a gene: 10. Germline CDR1 SEHNR, CDR2 FQNEAQ (reference sequence). This CDR3 has 15 residues. CDR3 protein: CASSPERQGPEKLFF. CDR3 nucleotide sequence: TGTGCCAGCAGCCCAGAAAGACAGGGGCCGGAAAAACTGTTTTTT.

The genes are TRBV7-6 and TRBJ2-1, with a tentative D call TRBD2 (5 bases). The CDR3 is 11 residues long. CDR1 and CDR2 from the germline V gene are SGHVS and FNYEAQ. The V gene lost 3 bases and the J gene lost 10 bases, with 7 bases spanning the gap. CDR3 residues: CASSFTREQFF. DNA for the CDR3: TGTGCCAGCAGCTTCACTAGGGAGCAGTTCTTC.